These T cell receptor beta chains were read from a single sample in a study of blood T cell repertoires in COVID-19. Profiled with immunoSEQ multiplex PCR; TCRdb holds only in-frame clones, not every one. The sample carries about 470,000 clones, 87% recorded once. Sequenced input: PBMCs or T cells enriched from blood (not recorded which). The receptor source for this set is a woman under 30 who had recovered from COVID-19. CDR3s include the opening cysteine and the closing phenylalanine or tryptophan. The D gene is left open where the match is weak. Clone size is shown for a subset of rows, as once, few, many or a class of expanded clone.

d_call,j_call,v_call,clone_size,cdr3_nt,cdr3_aa
-,TRBJ1-2,TRBV7-2,-,TGTGCCATTACGGGCGCGGGGGGCTACACCTTC,CAITGAGGYTF
-,TRBJ2-1,TRBV7-9,-,TGTGCCAGCAGCTTAGGCCGCCGGGGGAACAATGAGCAGTTCTTC,CASSLGRRGNNEQFF
-,TRBJ2-7,TRBV11-2,-,TGTGCCAGCAGCTTAGGGGCAGGGGTTGACTACGAGCAGTACTTC,CASSLGAGVDYEQYF
-,TRBJ2-5,TRBV20-1,-,TGCAGTGCTAGTCAAGAGGAGACCCAGTACTTC,CSASQEETQYF
-,TRBJ2-7,TRBV30,-,TGTGCCTGGGGCCTACGTGAAGAGCAGTACTTC,CAWGLREEQYF
TRBD2,TRBJ2-3,TRBV6-1,-,TGTGCCAGCAGTGAATATTACAGCGGGGGGGCAAGGTCGGATACGCAGTATTTT,CASSEYYSGGARSDTQYF
TRBD1,TRBJ1-2,TRBV6-6,-,TGTGCCAGCAGTTCATTAACAGGGGGCTATGGCTACACCTTC,CASSSLTGGYGYTF
-,TRBJ2-1,TRBV11-2,-,TGTGCCAGCAGCTCGGAGTTGATCTTCGTTTACAATGAGCAGTTCTTC,CASSSELIFVYNEQFF
-,TRBJ1-1,TRBV2,-,TGTGCCAGCAGTGACGAGGGCAGGCCGGGGAACACTGAAGCTTTCTTT,CASSDEGRPGNTEAFF
-,TRBJ2-2,TRBV5-1,-,TGCGCCAGCAGAAGACAGGACGGGGAGCTGTTTTTT,CASRRQDGELFF
TRBD2,TRBJ2-2,TRBV5-5,-,TGTGCCAGCAGCTTTTGGTCGGGAGGCACCGGGGAGCTGTTTTTT,CASSFWSGGTGELFF
TRBD2,TRBJ2-3,TRBV11-3,-,TGTGCCAGCAGTACGGGGGGGCTAACAGATACGCAGTATTTT,CASSTGGLTDTQYF
-,TRBJ1-6,TRBV19,-,TGTGCCAGCCAGACAGGAGATAATTCACCCCTCCACTTT,CASQTGDNSPLHF
TRBD2,TRBJ2-4,TRBV5-1,-,TGCGCCAGCAGCTACACGCGGGGGAACATTCAGTACTTC,CASSYTRGNIQYF
-,TRBJ1-4,TRBV5-1,-,TGCGCCAGCAGACTGGGTATCGGGGATGAAAAACTGTTTTTT,CASRLGIGDEKLFF
-,TRBJ1-1,TRBV18,-,TGTGCCAGCTCACCATTGCGCCAGACAGCCACTGATGAAGCTTTCTTT,CASSPLRQTATDEAFF
-,TRBJ1-5,TRBV18,-,TGTGCCAGCTCACCGGGGAGGCTTAGCAATCAGCCCCAGCATTTT,CASSPGRLSNQPQHF
-,TRBJ2-1,TRBV6-6,-,TGTGCCACTCAGCTGACGGGGGGCCGGAATGAGCAGTTCTTC,CATQLTGGRNEQFF
-,TRBJ2-7,TRBV6-5,-,TGTGCCAGCAGTTACCGGGCGGGCGAGCAGTACTTC,CASSYRAGEQYF
TRBD1,TRBJ1-2,TRBV7-9,-,TGTGCCAGCAACCCAGGGGGTACCAACTATGGCTACACCTTC,CASNPGGTNYGYTF
-,TRBJ1-5,TRBV28,-,TGTGCCAGCGTTAGTAGGGGGGGTGGCAATCAGCCCCAGCATTTT,CASVSRGGGNQPQHF
-,TRBJ1-2,TRBV21-1,-,TGTGCCAGCAGCAAATCGGGGTGCCTCACTCGGACTTTCTATGGCTACACCTTC,CASSKSGCLTRTFYGYTF
-,TRBJ1-2,TRBV11-2,-,TGTGCCAGCAGCTTAAGGCTCACGGGTATAGAAGGCGGCTACACCTTC,CASSLRLTGIEGGYTF
-,TRBJ2-7,TRBV3-1/TRBV3-2,-,TGTGCCAGCAGCCAAGACAGGACAGCCTACGAGCAGTACTTC,CASSQDRTAYEQYF
TRBD1,TRBJ1-1,TRBV2,-,TGTGCCAGCAGTTTAACTAGTGACAGGGGGCACACTGAAGCTTTCTTT,CASSLTSDRGHTEAFF
-,TRBJ2-5,TRBV25-1,-,TGTGCCAGCAGTGAAGGTAGCGGCGTATACCAAGAGACCCAGTACTTC,CASSEGSGVYQETQYF
-,TRBJ1-2,TRBV7-9,-,TGTGCCAGCAGCTTATCGCCAGATCAGGGTGGCTACACCTTC,CASSLSPDQGGYTF
-,TRBJ1-1,TRBV3-1/TRBV3-2,-,TGTGCCAGCAGCCAAGCCACAGGGAGTGCTGAAGCTTTCTTT,CASSQATGSAEAFF
TRBD1,TRBJ2-3,TRBV5-1,-,TGCGCCAGCAGCAGGGGACAGGGTGGGGGCCCTGGCACAGATACGCAGTATTTT,CASSRGQGGGPGTDTQYF
-,TRBJ1-4,TRBV11-2,-,TGTGCCAGCAGATCTTCTAATGAAAAACTGTTTTTT,CASRSSNEKLFF
-,TRBJ2-7,TRBV11-2,-,TGTGCCAGCAGCTTAGGTCTAAACGACGAGCAGTACTTC,CASSLGLNDEQYF
-,TRBJ1-6,TRBV4-1,-,TGCGCCAGCAGCCAAGCTTTACGGGGGTTAGTGGATTCACCCCTCCACTTT,CASSQALRGLVDSPLHF
-,TRBJ1-6,TRBV2,-,TGTGCCAGCACTCTCTATAATTCACCCCTCCACTTT,CASTLYNSPLHF
TRBD2,TRBJ2-2,TRBV3-1/TRBV3-2,-,TGTGCCAGCAGCCAATTTGGACTAGTGGGTGGCACCGGGGAGCTGTTTTTT,CASSQFGLVGGTGELFF
TRBD1,TRBJ1-2,TRBV6-5,-,TGTGCCAGCACCCCCTGGACCGACAGGGAAGGTGGCTACACCTTC,CASTPWTDREGGYTF
-,TRBJ1-2,TRBV3-1/TRBV3-2,few,TGTGCCAGCAGCCAGGGCCTTCGTGATGGCTACACCTTC,CASSQGLRDGYTF
-,TRBJ2-1,TRBV30,-,TGTGCCTGGACCGTGCCTGGGCAGGTCCCCTACAATGAGCAGTTCTTC,CAWTVPGQVPYNEQFF
TRBD1,TRBJ1-5,TRBV9,-,TGTGCCAGCAGCCGGACAGGGTTTGATCAGCCCCAGCATTTT,CASSRTGFDQPQHF
-,TRBJ1-5,TRBV27,few,TGTGCCAGCAGTCCTCAGGGTAGCAGCAATCAGCCCCAGCATTTT,CASSPQGSSNQPQHF
TRBD1,TRBJ2-1,TRBV10-2,-,TGCGCCAGCAGAGAACCAGGACAGGGCAACAATGAGCAGTTCTTC,CASREPGQGNNEQFF
-,TRBJ1-1,TRBV2,-,TGTGCCAGCATGAGGGACACGAACACTGAAGCTTTCTTT,CASMRDTNTEAFF
TRBD1,TRBJ1-2,TRBV5-8,once,TGTGCCAGCAGCCTCAACCAGGGGGTCTATGGCTACACCTTC,CASSLNQGVYGYTF
-,TRBJ2-1,TRBV7-3,once,TGTGCCAGCAGCTCCCCTAGCGTGGGGGAGCAGTTCTTC,CASSSPSVGEQFF
TRBD1,TRBJ1-5,TRBV7-7,-,TGTGCCAGCAGCTTAGCAGGGACAGCGAGGCCCCAGCATTTT,CASSLAGTARPQHF
-,TRBJ2-3,TRBV27,-,TGTGCCAGCAGATTGACTGGTCCCGGCACAGATACGCAGTATTTT,CASRLTGPGTDTQYF